The clone carrying this T cell receptor (beta chain) occurred once. Seattle's enrolled individuals joined amid active infection and were then monitored longitudinally. These data belong to a study of blood T cell repertoires in COVID-19. Looking at the study overall: Acute and convalescent COVID-19 samples came from the United States, Italy and Spain.

Source study methods: Researchers report that nucleated cell counts were estimated from reference gene primer amplification. Some clones are missing from TCRdb's copy, which holds only in-frame ones; the method was immunoSEQ multiplex PCR. V, J and clone size derive from that table, while D and trimming were established from the DNA sequence. In the table there are 200,000 to 250,000 clones, about 83% of which are singletons. V was clipped by 0 bases and J by 5 bases; unmatched bases: 8. Germline CDR1 is GTSNPN and CDR2 is SVGIG (reference sequence). The CDR3 is 15 residues long. The receptor was isolated from a woman between 25 and 40 years old with COVID-19, enrolled during active disease. The gene calls are TRBV30 and TRBJ2-7; 9 positions match TRBD2. The sequenced sample consisted of peripheral blood. The CDR3 loop reads CAWSVPREGSDEQYF. The CDR3 bases are TGTGCCTGGAGTGTACCGCGGGAGGGCAGCGACGAGCAGTACTTC.